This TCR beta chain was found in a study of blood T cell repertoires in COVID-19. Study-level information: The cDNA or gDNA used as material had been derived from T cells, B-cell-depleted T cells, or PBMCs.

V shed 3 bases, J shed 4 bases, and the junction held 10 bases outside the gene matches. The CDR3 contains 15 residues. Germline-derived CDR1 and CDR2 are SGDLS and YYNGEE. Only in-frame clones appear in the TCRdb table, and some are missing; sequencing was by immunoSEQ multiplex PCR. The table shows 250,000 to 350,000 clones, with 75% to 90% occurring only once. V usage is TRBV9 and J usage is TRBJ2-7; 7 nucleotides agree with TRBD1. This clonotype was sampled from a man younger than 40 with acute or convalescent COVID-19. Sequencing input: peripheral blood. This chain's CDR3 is CASSAGQADGYEQYF. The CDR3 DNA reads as TGTGCCAGCAGCGCCGGACAGGCGGACGGATACGAGCAGTACTTC.